This TCR beta chain was identified during a study of blood T cells in healthy people across ages. Germline V CDR1 and CDR2: KGHSH, LQKENI. The CDR3 length is 13 residues. Trimming cost V 4 bases and J 4 bases, with 7 bases left between them. Through a sample-barcoded 5' primer and a J-beta primer mix, a second PCR was run for about 6 to 12 cycles. TCRdb recomputed calls from the 5' RACE reads with MiXCR, one row per CDR3 protein. Among around 1,000,000 distinct CDR3 sequences listed, under 30% were seen once. Researchers collected around 10 milliliters of peripheral blood from every single donor. There were at least 5.5 micrograms of total RNA extracted from every sample. This clonotype was found many times. The sample was also reused in another study, on T cells of mothers and their children. That paper adds: Mother-child pairs who were related displayed a slightly higher overlap than unrelated pairs, a difference that was non-significant.

V gene TRBV18 combines with J gene TRBJ1-4; D is ambiguous. The TCR sequence derives from a girl aged 2-10 years in good health. The sample was blood. In DNA form, the CDR3 reads TGTGCCAGCTCACTCGACCTTAATGAAAAACTGTTTTTT. It specifies CASSLDLNEKLFF.